This T cell receptor (beta chain) is drawn from a study of blood T cell repertoires in COVID-19. Recruitment covered some 25 US areas and drew participants whose ages spanned roughly 18 to 100 years. Assay: immunoSEQ multiplex PCR; the TCRdb copy retains only in-frame clones and omits some. The data hold approximately 310,000 clones, with roughly 90% observed a single time. The CDR3 extends over 12 amino acids. V shed 3 bases and J shed 12 bases, with 13 bases lying between them. Germline V gene sequence: CDR1 KGHDR, CDR2 SFDVKD. Sequencing used PBMCs or T cells enriched from blood (not recorded which). This clonotype was sampled from a man in his fifties or sixties who had recovered from COVID-19. This chain uses TRBV24-1 with TRBJ1-2; no firm D call. CDR3 amino acids: CATSDERNSHTF. Here the CDR3 DNA reads TGTGCCACCAGTGATGAGAGGAATTCTCACACCTTC.